The 10 T cell receptor beta chains below were found in one sample sequenced in a study of response to subunit inactivated influenza vaccine. MiXCR, applied by TCRdb to the RT-PCR reads, yields one record per CDR3 protein. The sample records more than 700,000 distinct CDR3 sequences, 21% being singletons. The input for sequencing was PBMCs from blood, taken 5 days after vaccination. Source of these receptors: a man aged 50-59 years who received an inactivated influenza vaccine.

The table lists this clonotype with a few counts. The chain combines TRBV3-1 with TRBJ1-5; D is undetermined. The germline CDR1 and CDR2 sequences are LGHDT and YNNKEL (reference sequence). The V end was cut by 8 bases, the J end by 2 bases, with 19 bases between. The CDR3 extends over 16 amino acids. CDR3 coding DNA: TGTGCCAGCCGCACCCGGCAGGCGGGTGGCAATCAGCCCCAGCATTTT. Its protein product is CASRTRQAGGNQPQHF.

The chain couples TRBV28 to TRBJ2-3; D unclear. The ends were cut back, 3 bases at V and 1 base at J, with 11 bases in the middle. CDR1 MDHEN and CDR2 SYDVKM come from the germline V gene. The CDR3 consists of 15 residues. The chain's CDR3 is CASSFGVSGTDTQYF. The CDR3 nucleotides are TGTGCCAGCAGTTTTGGGGTTTCGGGCACAGATACGCAGTATTTT.

The V call is TRBV29-1, the J call TRBJ2-1; 12 bases fit TRBD2. The length of the CDR3 is 14 residues. Germline CDR1 and CDR2: SQVTM and ANQGSEA. V shed 4 bases and J 4 bases; nucleotides not matched to a gene: 2. CDR3 sequence: CSVAGLAGYNEQFF. Here the CDR3 DNA reads TGCAGCGTTGCGGGACTAGCGGGTTACAATGAGCAGTTCTTC.

Only one count was recorded for this clonotype. The chain joins TRBV11-2 to TRBJ2-2, with a weak D call TRBD2 (6 bases). This CDR3 contains 13 residues. V shed 4 bases and J shed 6 bases, with 9 bases lying between them. Germline loops: CDR1 SGHAT, CDR2 FQNNGV. CDR3 region: CASSWGVSGELFF. CDR3 coding DNA: TGTGCCAGCAGCTGGGGGGTGTCCGGGGAGCTGTTTTTT.

In this sample, this clonotype turned up a few times. The chain recombines TRBV6-5 with TRBJ1-2; D remains unclear. CDR3 length: 14 amino acids. In germline, CDR1 is MNHEY, CDR2 SVGAGI. V was trimmed by 0 bases and J by 0 bases, leaving 5 bases between them. CDR3 DNA sequence: TGTGCCAGCAGTTACTCGGCAGCTAACTATGGCTACACCTTC. This translates into CASSYSAANYGYTF.

This clonotype was seen a handful of times. The rearrangement joins TRBV30 to TRBJ2-1, with 9 bases matching TRBD2. Germline CDR1 is GTSNPN and CDR2 is SVGIG (reference sequence). The ends lost 2 bases at V and 3 bases at J; junction bases unmatched: 8. The CDR3 length is 16 residues. CDR3 region: CAWSRSGSGGYNEQFF. As DNA, the CDR3 is TGTGCCTGGAGTCGTAGCGGGAGCGGTGGCTACAATGAGCAGTTCTTC.

This clonotype occurred a few times. This chain links TRBV12-3 or TRBV12-4 with TRBJ2-7; D is perhaps TRBD2 (5 bases). The CDR3 is 14 residues long. The V and J ends lost 6 bases and 2 bases respectively, with 14 bases between them. In DNA form, the CDR3 reads TGTGCCAGCAGATCTCGGACTGCCCCCTACGAGCAGTACTTC. Translated: CASRSRTAPYEQYF.

This clonotype was detected many times. V is TRBV20-1 and J is TRBJ2-3, with 8 positions matching TRBD2. V shed 6 bases and J 0 bases; nucleotides not matched to a gene: 14. Germline V lookup: CDR1 DFQATT, CDR2 SNEGSKA (reference sequence). The CDR3 covers 17 residues. Here the CDR3 reads CSAPGGRGAPSTDTQYF. The CDR3, as DNA: TGCAGTGCCCCTGGTGGGCGGGGGGCGCCTAGCACAGATACGCAGTATTTT.

This clonotype was seen a few times. The chain has TRBV4-1 and TRBJ2-5, with D possibly matching TRBD1 (6 bases). V was clipped by 2 bases and J by 5 bases, with 12 bases between them. The length of the CDR3 is 14 residues. Germline V CDR1 and CDR2: MGHRA, YSYEKL. For the CDR3, the DNA is TGCGCCAGCAGCCAACCCATTCAGGGGGAGACCCAGTACTTC. Translating gives CASSQPIQGETQYF.

The chain links TRBV11-2 to TRBJ2-1; a possible D gene is TRBD2 (5 bases). Germline V CDR1 and CDR2: SGHAT, FQNNGV. This CDR3 is built from 16 residues. V was trimmed by 6 bases and J by 7 bases, leaving 22 bases between them. In nucleotides, the CDR3 is TGTGCCAGCAGGGTTCTAGGACTGTCCTATGGGAATGAGCAGTTCTTC. Its translation is CASRVLGLSYGNEQFF. Using reference TRBV11-2 and TRBJ2-1 for the parts outside the CDR3, the full variable domain is EAGVAQSPRYKIIEKRQSVAFWCNPISGHATLYWYQQILGQGPKLLIQFQNNGVVDDSQLPKDRFSAERLKGVDSTLKIQPAKLEDSAVYLCASRVLGLSYGNEQFFGPGTRLTVL.